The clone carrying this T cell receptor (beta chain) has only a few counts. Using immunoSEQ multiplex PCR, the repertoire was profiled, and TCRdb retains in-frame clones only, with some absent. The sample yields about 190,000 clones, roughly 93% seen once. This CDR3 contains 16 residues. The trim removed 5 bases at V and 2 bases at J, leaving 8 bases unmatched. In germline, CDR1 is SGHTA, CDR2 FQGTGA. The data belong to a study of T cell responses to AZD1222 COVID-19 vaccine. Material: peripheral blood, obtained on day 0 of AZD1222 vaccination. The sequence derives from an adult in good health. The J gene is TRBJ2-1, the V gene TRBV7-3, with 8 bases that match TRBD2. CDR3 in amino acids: CASSLDGSGAYNEQFF. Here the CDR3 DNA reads TGTGCCAGCAGCCTTGATGGTAGCGGGGCCTACAATGAGCAGTTCTTC.